These T cell receptor beta chains were read from a single sample in a study of blood T cell repertoires in COVID-19. Assay: immunoSEQ multiplex PCR; the TCRdb copy retains only in-frame clones and omits some. The sample holds a few hundred thousand clones, under 90% seen once. The source material was peripheral blood. The receptors stem from a man between 45 and 60 years old with acute or convalescent COVID-19. The CDR3 runs from the conserved cysteine through the conserved F or W. D genes are given only for firm matches. A clone size is listed for some rows: how often the clone was seen (once, few, many), or a class if it is expanded.

d_call | j_call | clone_size | v_call | cdr3_aa | cdr3_nt
NA | TRBJ1-1 | NA | TRBV2 | CASSEGGAGIRF | TGTGCCAGCAGTGAGGGAGGAGCGGGAATCCGGTTT
TRBD1 | TRBJ2-1 | NA | TRBV7-9 | CASSSWTGGNEQFF | TGTGCCAGCAGCTCATGGACAGGGGGGAATGAGCAGTTCTTC
TRBD1 | TRBJ1-4 | NA | TRBV7-9 | CASSSSGQGEKLFF | TGTGCCAGCAGCTCTTCCGGACAGGGTGAAAAACTGTTTTTT
NA | TRBJ1-1 | once | TRBV12-3/TRBV12-4 | CASKGAVNTEAFF | TGTGCCAGTAAAGGGGCGGTGAACACTGAAGCTTTCTTT
NA | TRBJ1-1 | once | TRBV27 | CASSFSRADTEAFF | TGTGCCAGCAGTTTCTCCAGGGCGGACACTGAAGCTTTCTTT
NA | TRBJ1-5 | NA | TRBV18 | CASSPRILSGNQPQHF | TGTGCCAGCTCACCGCGGATACTGAGCGGCAATCAGCCCCAGCATTTT
NA | TRBJ1-1 | NA | TRBV13 | CASSVQGRSTEAFF | TGTGCCAGCAGCGTCCAGGGGCGAAGCACTGAAGCTTTCTTT
NA | TRBJ1-4 | NA | TRBV5-1 | CASIPWWGGGKGEKLFF | TGCGCCAGCATCCCTTGGTGGGGTGGAGGGAAAGGGGAAAAACTGTTTTTT
NA | TRBJ2-1 | NA | TRBV7-3 | CASSLSRGSYNEQFF | TGTGCCAGCAGCTTAAGCAGGGGCTCCTACAATGAGCAGTTCTTC
TRBD1 | TRBJ1-1 | NA | TRBV5-1 | CASSSQPGGAENTEAFF | TGCGCCAGCAGCTCGCAACCAGGGGGCGCGGAGAACACTGAAGCTTTCTTT
TRBD2 | TRBJ2-5 | NA | TRBV4-2 | CASSSGDYQETQYF | TGTGCCAGCAGTAGCGGGGACTACCAAGAGACCCAGTACTTC
NA | TRBJ1-2 | NA | TRBV11-2 | CASSLHLGGQSNYGYTF | TGTGCCAGCAGCTTACACCTCGGAGGACAGTCTAACTATGGCTACACCTTC
NA | TRBJ1-6 | NA | TRBV15 | CATSNSGEIYNSPLHF | TGTGCCACCAGCAACTCAGGGGAAATCTATAATTCACCCCTCCACTTT
NA | TRBJ1-6 | NA | TRBV6-5 | CAARDQINSPLHF | TGTGCCGCCAGGGATCAGATTAATTCACCCCTCCACTTT
NA | TRBJ2-1 | NA | TRBV19 | CASSIGAVYNEQFF | TGTGCCAGTAGTATAGGAGCTGTCTACAATGAGCAGTTCTTC
TRBD1 | TRBJ1-1 | NA | TRBV5-6 | CASSWGTVRNTEAFF | TGTGCCAGCAGTTGGGGGACAGTCCGGAACACTGAAGCTTTCTTT
TRBD1 | TRBJ2-7 | NA | TRBV4-2 | CASSQTGQTSSYEQYF | TGTGCCAGCAGCCAAACGGGACAGACGTCCTCCTACGAGCAGTACTTC
TRBD1 | TRBJ1-2 | NA | TRBV6-5 | CASRPRTGTVSGYTF | TGTGCCAGTCGGCCCCGGACAGGGACGGTAAGCGGCTACACCTTC
NA | TRBJ2-5 | NA | TRBV4-1 | CASSQGRGNQETQYF | TGCGCCAGCAGCCAAGGGCGGGGCAACCAAGAGACCCAGTACTTC
TRBD1 | TRBJ2-1 | NA | TRBV6-5 | CASRSGTVNEQFF | TGTGCCAGCAGATCCGGGACAGTCAATGAGCAGTTCTTC
TRBD2 | TRBJ2-1 | NA | TRBV25-1 | CASSDLSGTYNEQFF | TGTGCCAGCAGTGACCTTAGCGGGACCTACAATGAGCAGTTCTTC
NA | TRBJ1-4 | NA | TRBV11-2 | CASSPLGGRSEKLFF | TGTGCCAGCAGCCCCCTCGGGGGGAGGAGTGAAAAACTGTTTTTT
NA | TRBJ1-1 | NA | TRBV18 | CASSPSEGTEAFF | TGTGCCAGCTCACCCTCGGAGGGCACTGAAGCTTTCTTT
TRBD1 | TRBJ1-6 | NA | TRBV7-6 | CASSLGGDRAHSPLHF | TGTGCCAGCAGCTTAGGGGGGGACAGGGCTCATTCACCCCTCCACTTT
NA | TRBJ1-5 | NA | TRBV5-1 | CASSLWGGSPQHF | TGCGCCAGCAGCTTGTGGGGGGGGTCGCCCCAGCATTTT
TRBD1 | TRBJ1-4 | NA | TRBV10-2 | CASSEPGTGTREKLFF | TGCGCCAGCAGTGAACCCGGGACAGGAACCCGTGAAAAACTGTTTTTT
NA | TRBJ2-1 | NA | TRBV6-5 | CASSPGQYFDNEQFF | TGTGCCAGCAGCCCCGGACAGTATTTTGACAATGAGCAGTTCTTC
NA | TRBJ2-2 | NA | TRBV5-1 | CASSVTGPNTGELFF | TGCGCCAGCAGCGTAACAGGGCCGAACACCGGGGAGCTGTTTTTT
NA | TRBJ1-1 | NA | TRBV6-5 | CASSPGFGSTEAFF | TGTGCCAGCAGTCCGGGTTTCGGGAGCACTGAAGCTTTCTTT
TRBD1 | TRBJ1-5 | few | TRBV2 | CASSTWGQGNQPQHF | TGTGCCAGCAGCACATGGGGACAGGGAAATCAGCCCCAGCATTTT
NA | TRBJ2-6 | NA | TRBV2 | CASSLDRLISGANVLTF | TGTGCCAGCAGTCTCGACAGGCTTATCTCTGGGGCCAACGTCCTGACTTTC
TRBD1 | TRBJ2-5 | NA | TRBV11-2 | CASSSDPGGETQYF | TGTGCCAGCAGCTCTGACCCAGGGGGCGAGACCCAGTACTTC
NA | TRBJ2-7 | NA | TRBV5-4 | CASSFGQIEQYF | TGTGCCAGCAGCTTTGGACAGATCGAGCAGTACTTC
TRBD1 | TRBJ2-1 | NA | TRBV2 | CASSARIPGQGANEQFF | TGTGCCAGCAGTGCCCGAATCCCGGGACAGGGGGCCAATGAGCAGTTCTTC
NA | TRBJ2-3 | NA | TRBV29-1 | CSVDGGSAGDSTDTQYF | TGCAGCGTTGACGGGGGGTCCGCAGGGGATAGCACAGATACGCAGTATTTT
NA | TRBJ2-2 | NA | TRBV23-1 | CASRTGSPAGELFF | TGCGCCAGCAGAACAGGTTCCCCCGCCGGGGAGCTGTTTTTT
TRBD1 | TRBJ1-5 | NA | TRBV18 | CASSTDRGSNQPQHF | TGTGCCAGCTCAACTGACAGGGGTAGCAATCAGCCCCAGCATTTT
NA | TRBJ1-4 | NA | TRBV5-4 | CASSFGDPENEKLFF | TGTGCCAGCAGCTTCGGAGATCCCGAGAATGAAAAACTGTTTTTT
NA | TRBJ2-1 | NA | TRBV5-1 | CASSPGYEQFF | TGCGCCAGCTCGCCGGGGTATGAGCAGTTCTTC
NA | TRBJ1-5 | once | TRBV28 | CASTLGGAMQPQHF | TGTGCCAGCACCTTAGGGGGGGCAATGCAGCCCCAGCATTTT
NA | TRBJ1-1 | once | TRBV5-5 | CASSLLGANLNTEAFF | TGTGCCAGCAGCTTGCTGGGGGCCAACCTGAACACTGAAGCTTTCTTT